These T cell receptor beta chains were read from a single sample in a study of Ad26.COV2.S vaccination and SARS-CoV-2 variants. Profiled with immunoSEQ multiplex PCR; TCRdb holds only in-frame clones, not every one. The table has roughly 410,000 clones, 83% seen once; the top ten hold 7.4%. The source was peripheral blood, collected in a trial of Ad26.COV2.S vaccine versus placebo. Source of these receptors: a person aged 18 to 59 who received the Ad26.COV2.S COVID-19 vaccine or a placebo. CDR3s include the opening cysteine and the closing phenylalanine or tryptophan. The order of the fields is V gene, D gene, clone size, CDR3 protein. D genes are given only for firm matches. Rows may omit the clone size; those that give it use once, few, many or a size class.

v_gene: TRBV18; d_gene: TRBD1; abundance: .; CDR3aa: CASSPRTGSYGYTF
v_gene: TRBV4-2; d_gene: .; abundance: once; CDR3aa: CASSSGNTIYF
v_gene: TRBV7-9; d_gene: TRBD2; abundance: .; CDR3aa: CASTMTSGRRNNEQFF
v_gene: TRBV12-3/TRBV12-4; d_gene: TRBD1; abundance: .; CDR3aa: CASSSQGWEQYF
v_gene: TRBV29-1; d_gene: .; abundance: .; CDR3aa: CSVDRGYTF
v_gene: TRBV27; d_gene: TRBD2; abundance: .; CDR3aa: CASTSGGYEQYF
v_gene: TRBV27; d_gene: .; abundance: .; CDR3aa: CASSPGGPGSPGELFF
v_gene: TRBV3-1/TRBV3-2; d_gene: TRBD1; abundance: .; CDR3aa: CASRSGQGAYEQYF
v_gene: TRBV4-3; d_gene: .; abundance: .; CDR3aa: CASSSDPTTYEQYF
v_gene: TRBV11-3; d_gene: TRBD1; abundance: once; CDR3aa: CASIQGQGAPSGANVLTF
v_gene: TRBV7-2; d_gene: .; abundance: .; CDR3aa: CASSVLVGGSTDTQYF
v_gene: TRBV5-4; d_gene: .; abundance: .; CDR3aa: CASSLGGFEHEQYF
v_gene: TRBV4-1; d_gene: .; abundance: .; CDR3aa: CASSQDWGIDYEQYF
v_gene: TRBV7-2; d_gene: .; abundance: once; CDR3aa: CASSLRGKTQYF
v_gene: TRBV12-3/TRBV12-4; d_gene: .; abundance: few; CDR3aa: CASSIQTGHEQYF
v_gene: TRBV11-2; d_gene: TRBD2; abundance: .; CDR3aa: CASSPRLASPDTQYF
v_gene: TRBV7-9; d_gene: TRBD1; abundance: .; CDR3aa: CASSYPLIQGVTTEAFF
v_gene: TRBV5-1; d_gene: TRBD1; abundance: .; CDR3aa: CASSDGQGLNEKLFF
v_gene: TRBV5-1; d_gene: .; abundance: .; CDR3aa: CASTGATDTQYF
v_gene: TRBV11-2; d_gene: .; abundance: once; CDR3aa: CASSQRVSGELFF
v_gene: TRBV11-2; d_gene: .; abundance: .; CDR3aa: CASSLRELGIQYF
v_gene: TRBV5-4; d_gene: .; abundance: .; CDR3aa: CASSWADKSNTEAFF
v_gene: TRBV29-1; d_gene: TRBD1; abundance: .; CDR3aa: CSVRTGASYEQYF
v_gene: TRBV19; d_gene: .; abundance: .; CDR3aa: CASSIRDITDTQYF
v_gene: TRBV10-3; d_gene: .; abundance: .; CDR3aa: CAIKSPTNEKLFF